This T cell receptor (beta chain) comes out of a study of cytomegalovirus exposure and HLA in healthy donors. Germline V gene data show CDR1 as MNHEY and CDR2 as SVGAGI. The CDR3 spans 16 residues. Trimming cost V 0 bases and J 0 bases, with 11 bases left between them. In the PCR, 60 Vbeta and 13 Jbeta primers were used. Sequencing used immunoSEQ multiplex PCR; TCRdb keeps in-frame clones, though not all of them. The sample carries about 140,000 clones, approximately 70% recorded once. V and J are TRBV6-5 and TRBJ1-2; the D is unclear. The sequencing input was PBMCs. The source is a woman aged 25 to 39 in good health and CMV-seronegative. CDR3 in amino acids: CASSYSIPGSNYGYTF. In DNA form, the CDR3 reads TGTGCCAGCAGTTACTCGATCCCAGGCTCTAACTATGGCTACACCTTC.